This T cell receptor beta chain was recorded in a study of vaccination and CD4 T cells after COVID-19. Study background: Overlapping SARS-CoV-2, HCoV-NL63, HCoV-OC43 and HCoV-229E spike peptides were used to stimulate cells. Each control was exposed to a CEFX pool, an HIV-1 Nef pool, or no peptide at all. General observations from the study: Analysis of convalescent patients found that 304 of 307 vaccine-specific clones were spike mono-reactive.

Germline loops: CDR1 KGHDR, CDR2 SFDVKD. This CDR3 spans 14 amino acids. The J segment lost 5 bases and the V segment lost 7 bases, leaving 7 bases of the junction unmatched. Treatment of the sample: approximately 11-day PBMC culture with coronavirus spike peptide pools or control peptides (ViraFEST assay). This clonotype was recorded a few times. The target antigen is unknown. The Oncomine TCR Beta short-read assay generated sequence data from the DNA of cultured CD4+ T cells. MiXCR was run by TCRdb on the PCR reads, yielding one entry per CDR3 protein. The sample includes over 8,500 distinct CDR3 sequences, roughly a fifth of them seen just once.

The specimen comprised CD4+ T cells from blood, cultured in vitro, sampled after SARS-CoV-2 vaccination. This sequence originates from a human donor who had recovered from COVID-19. The chain combines TRBV24-1 with TRBJ2-3; 8 bases map to TRBD1. The CDR3 DNA reads as TGTGCCACCAGGGCACAGGGGGAGGTAGATACGCAGTATTTT. Encoded protein: CATRAQGEVDTQYF.